The 11 T cell receptor beta chains listed next were all sequenced from one sample in a study of cytomegalovirus exposure and HLA in healthy donors (dated by TCRdb to 2016 to 2017). Receptor amplification or capture employed the immunoSEQ multiplex PCR assay. TCRdb obtained this table from immuneACCESS and retained in-frame rearrangements with V and J assigned. These tables miss some clones; where compared with another copy, unresolved V genes account for less than half of the shortfall, and the remainder is unexplained. Recorded for this sample are 90,000 or so clones; about 96% of them occurred a single time. The top ten constitute over 0.7% of the sample. Material: PBMCs. These receptors were taken from a man between 18 and 29 years old in good health and CMV-seronegative.

J is TRBJ2-1 and V is TRBV4-3, with 10 bases aligning to TRBD2. This CDR3 is 13 amino acids long. V lost 1 base and J lost 15; bases outside the gene matches: 6. Germline assignment: CDR1 LGHNA and CDR2 YSLEER. DNA for the CDR3: TGCGCCAGCAGCCAAGGGCTAGCGGGAGCCCCGTTCTTC. Translation: CASSQGLAGAPFF.

CDR3 sequence reads: CASSSGATPWTQYF. Written as DNA, the CDR3 is TGTGCCAGTAGTAGCGGGGCAACCCCATGGACCCAGTACTTC. The chain employs TRBV19 and TRBJ2-5; D might be TRBD2 (6 bases). There are 14 residues in the CDR3. Trimming took 4 bases from V and 7 from J, leaving 16 bases between them. Germline assignment: CDR1 LNHDA and CDR2 SQIVND (reference sequence). Using reference TRBV19 and TRBJ2-5 for the parts outside the CDR3, the full variable domain is DGGITQSPKYLFRKEGQNVTLSCEQNLNHDAMYWYRQDPGQGLRLIYYSQIVNDFQKGDIAEGYSVSREKKESFPLTVTSAQKNPTAFYLCASSSGATPWTQYFGPGTRLLVL.

The genes are TRBV7-2 and TRBJ2-3, with D unclear. Germline CDR1 is SGHTA and CDR2 is FQGNSA. The CDR3 contains 13 residues. Trimming stripped 5 bases from V and 6 bases from J, with 12 bases between. In DNA, the CDR3 is TGTGCCAGCAGCCCACGAGAGCTTGATACGCAGTATTTT. This translates into CASSPRELDTQYF. The complete variable domain, with remaining parts taken from reference TRBV7-2 and TRBJ2-3, reads GAGVSQSPSNKVTEKGKDVELRCDPISGHTALYWYRQSLGQGLEFLIYFQGNSAPDKSGLPSDRFSAERTGGSVSTLTIQRTQQEDSAVYLCASSPRELDTQYFGPGTRLTVL.

The chain is built from TRBV7-3 and TRBJ2-1; 7 bases fit TRBD2. This CDR3 contains 15 residues. Germline assignment: CDR1 SGHTA and CDR2 FQGTGA. Trimming took 4 bases from V and 1 from J; bases not matched to a gene: 4. The CDR3, as DNA: TGTGCCAGCAGCTCTCCTAGCGGATCCTACAATGAGCAGTTCTTC. Translating gives CASSSPSGSYNEQFF.

The chain recombines TRBV6-6 with TRBJ1-4; no clear D. The CDR3 totals 15 residues. Germline CDR1 MNHNY, CDR2 SVGAGI (reference sequence). V lost 2 bases to trimming and J lost 0 bases, with 7 bases between them. DNA of the CDR3: TGTGCCAGCAGTTACCTAGGAGCAACTAATGAAAAACTGTTTTTT. Amino acid sequence: CASSYLGATNEKLFF.

Here the CDR3 reads CASSPGLAENNEQFF. Here the CDR3 DNA reads TGTGCCAGCAGCCCCGGACTAGCGGAAAACAATGAGCAGTTCTTC. V is TRBV11-3 and J is TRBJ2-1; 10 bases fit TRBD2. There are 15 residues in the CDR3. The germline CDR1 and CDR2 sequences are SGHNT and YENEEA. Germline trimming cut 5 bases from V and 5 bases from J; bases unmatched to any gene: 6.

The V and J genes are TRBV11-2 and TRBJ2-7, with D hard to call. Looked up from germline, CDR1 is SGHAT and CDR2 is FQNNGV. CDR3 size: 12 residues. V was shortened by 3 bases and J by 6 bases, with 9 bases between the two germline ends. CDR3 sequence: CASSFLRSEQYV. In DNA form, the CDR3 reads TGTGCCAGCAGCTTCCTACGTAGCGAGCAGTACGTC.

V and J are TRBV11-2 and TRBJ2-7; 9 positions match TRBD2. V lost 5 bases and J lost 5; bases outside the gene matches: 7. The CDR3 contains 14 residues. The V gene's germline CDR1 is SGHAT and CDR2 FQNNGV. The CDR3 sequence is CASSPGLAPHEQYF. DNA of the CDR3: TGTGCCAGCAGCCCGGGACTAGCCCCCCACGAGCAGTACTTC.

The CDR3 loop is CASSPTGSSTGELFF. In nucleotides, the CDR3 is TGTGCCAGTAGTCCGACAGGGTCAAGCACCGGGGAGCTGTTTTTT. This chain uses TRBV19 with TRBJ2-2; 7 nucleotides agree with TRBD1. Germline CDR1 reads LNHDA; CDR2 reads SQIVND (reference sequence). The CDR3 extends over 15 amino acids. The J segment lost 4 bases and the V segment lost 5 bases, leaving 7 bases of the junction unmatched.

The chain is built from TRBV7-9 and TRBJ2-1; D is possibly TRBD1 (6 bases). The V and J ends lost 3 bases and 8 bases respectively, with 17 bases between them. Germline V CDR1 and CDR2: SEHNR, FQNEAQ (reference sequence). The CDR3 has 15 amino acids. The CDR3 here is CASSLGRVEGDEQFF. For the CDR3, the DNA is TGTGCCAGCAGCTTGGGCAGGGTAGAGGGGGATGAGCAGTTCTTC.

The chain employs TRBV7-9 and TRBJ2-7, with 8 bases identical to TRBD1. CDR3 length equals 13 residues. The germline V gene has CDR1 SEHNR and CDR2 FQNEAQ (reference sequence). Germline trimming cut 5 bases from V and 5 bases from J; bases unmatched to any gene: 5. CDR3 nucleotide sequence: TGTGCCAGCAGCCCCCGGACAGGGCACGAGCAGTACTTC. Residues: CASSPRTGHEQYF. Complete variable domain (other parts from reference TRBV7-9 and TRBJ2-7): DTGVSQNPRHKITKRGQNVTFRCDPISEHNRLYWYRQTLGQGPEFLTYFQNEAQLEKSRLLSDRFSAERPKGSFSTLEIQRTEQGDSAMYLCASSPRTGHEQYFGPGTRLTVT.